The entry that follows covers one T cell receptor (beta chain) sequence. The specificity of this receptor is unknown. No per-base quality is available; no much larger clone lies one base away. The sample belongs to a study of T-cell reconstitution after alpha-beta-depleted transplantation in children (dated by TCRdb to 2016 to 2017). About the full investigation: The study quantitatively tracked T-cell immune reconstitution after TCRalphabeta/CD19-depleted allogeneic hematopoietic cell transplantation in children using TCR repertoire profiling. Results and caveats for the whole study, not just this receptor: The high TCRbeta diversity at day 60 in some patients was ascribed to recipient T cells and intrathymic progenitors that had survived conditioning. Hyperexpanded clone frequencies declined over subsequent months; after one year, T-cell counts and TCRbeta diversity were mostly attributed to newly produced T cells. The apparently early recovery of alphabetaT-cell counts about two months after transplant reportedly depended on only several hundred rapidly expanded clones that came from non-depleted graft cells.

V and J are trimmed by 1 base and 6 bases, and the gene matches miss 8 bases of the junction. According to the germline V gene, CDR1 reads MGHRA and CDR2 reads YSYEKL. The CDR3 spans 17 residues, from the cysteine through the phenylalanine. The DNA shown is the 51-base CDR3, in frame from base 1. The meaning of the sample's treatment or condition label: allogeneic hematopoietic cell transplantation with graft depleted of TCRalphabeta T cells and CD19 B cells. TCRalphabeta/CD19-depleted allogeneic hematopoietic cell grafts were given to the transplant recipients, all of whom were children. Libraries were built with PCR. Sequencing was carried out with an Illumina HiSeq 2500. To normalize quantification of the TCRbeta repertoire, the TCR libraries were built with molecular barcoding that relied on unique molecular identifiers. TCRdb reprocessed the public reads (quality trimming at Q25 with fastp, clone calling with MiXCR) and kept in-frame beta chains. Rows are combined by CDR3 protein, so each entry shows the most common genes and DNA. This sample holds 200,000 to 250,000 distinct CDR3 sequences; roughly a quarter were observed only once. The ten largest clones capture more than 4.5% of the sample.

The sample consisted of PBMCs, mostly from graft donor cells, taken 360 days after TCRalphabeta/CD19-depleted stem cell transplant. The sequence came from a female patient aged 2-9 years who had a stem cell transplant for congenital amegakaryocytic thrombocytopenia, so the T cells may come from the graft donor. Here the chain combines TRBV4-1 and TRBJ2-1, and 11 junctional nucleotides match TRBD2. The CDR3 has the sequence CASSQGAASGRTNEQFF. The DNA sequence is given as TGCGCCAGCAGCCAAGGCGCCGCTAGCGGGAGGACCAATGAGCAGTTCTTC.